Shown below are 8 T cell receptor beta chains from a single sample sequenced in a study of blood T cell repertoires in COVID-19. The assay was immunoSEQ multiplex PCR, and TCRdb's table has in-frame clones only and misses some. The sample carries roughly 260,000 clones, more than 70% recorded once. Sequencing input: peripheral blood. These receptor sequences come from a woman younger than 30 with acute or convalescent COVID-19.

The chain recombines TRBV7-6 with TRBJ2-1, with TRBD2 matching 8 bases. The CDR3 loop spans 16 amino acids. Germline V lookup: CDR1 SGHVS, CDR2 FNYEAQ. Trimming cost V 1 base and J 5 bases; bases outside gene matches: 7. The CDR3 sequence: CASSLEGAGVNNEQFF. DNA for the CDR3: TGTGCCAGCAGCTTAGAAGGAGCGGGGGTAAACAATGAGCAGTTCTTC.

This chain connects TRBV5-4 to TRBJ2-7; D remains unclear. The CDR3 runs 14 residues. In germline, CDR1 is SGHNT, CDR2 YYREEE (reference sequence). The V and J ends lost 4 bases and 2 bases respectively, with 13 bases between them. DNA of the CDR3: TGTGCCAGCAGCCCAGATCTCTCCACCTACGAGCAGTACTTC. Amino acid sequence: CASSPDLSTYEQYF.

The V gene is TRBV7-8, the J gene TRBJ1-6; TRBD1 is a possible D gene (5 bases). Trimming cost V 5 bases and J 9 bases, with 14 bases left between them. This CDR3 comprises 14 residues. The germline gives CDR1 SGHVS, CDR2 FQNEAQ. CDR3 sequence (DNA): TGTGCCAGCAGCCCGGACAAGGTCCGTTCACCCCTCCACTTT. The encoded protein is CASSPDKVRSPLHF.

The chain has TRBV7-2 and TRBJ1-3; no clear D. Trimming took 5 bases from V and 1 from J, leaving 24 bases between them. The CDR3 consists of 19 residues. Germline-derived CDR1 and CDR2 are SGHTA and FQGNSA. This CDR3 is CASSPNKGAVGFSGNTIYF. The CDR3 coding sequence is TGTGCCAGCAGCCCGAATAAGGGAGCCGTGGGGTTTTCTGGAAACACCATATATTTT.

This chain's CDR3 is CATSDSPSGTRAFEQFF. The CDR3 nucleotides read TGTGCCACCAGTGACTCCCCGAGCGGGACTAGAGCTTTTGAGCAGTTCTTC. This chain joins TRBV24-1 and TRBJ2-1; 8 bases are a match to TRBD2. Germline-derived CDR1 and CDR2 are KGHDR and SFDVKD. This CDR3 is built from 17 residues. Trimming at V came to 4 bases and at J to 9 bases, leaving 16 bases not matched to a gene.

The chain carries TRBV9 and TRBJ1-1; D is perhaps TRBD1 (6 bases). Germline loops: CDR1 SGDLS, CDR2 YYNGEE. V gave up 4 bases and J gave up 3 bases, with 16 bases separating them. The CDR3 contains 15 residues. The CDR3 reads CASSINGQLDTEAFF. Written as DNA, the CDR3 is TGTGCCAGCAGCATAAACGGACAGTTGGACACTGAAGCTTTCTTT.

The chain has TRBV5-6 and TRBJ2-5; D gene uncertain. The CDR3 has 11 residues. Germline V lookup: CDR1 SGHDT, CDR2 YYEEEE. Trimming left V 2 bases short and J 5 bases short, with 4 bases between. In DNA, the CDR3 is TGTGCCAGCAGCTTTTATGAGACCCAGTACTTC. Protein product: CASSFYETQYF.

The chain couples TRBV24-1 to TRBJ2-1; 14 nucleotides agree with TRBD2. This CDR3 is built from 20 residues. Germline trimming cut 4 bases from V and 0 bases from J; bases unmatched to any gene: 10. Germline CDR1 is KGHDR and CDR2 is SFDVKD. The CDR3 sequence is CATSDHGTSGSPSSYNEQFF. In DNA form, the CDR3 reads TGTGCCACCAGTGACCACGGGACTAGCGGGAGCCCCAGCTCCTACAATGAGCAGTTCTTC.